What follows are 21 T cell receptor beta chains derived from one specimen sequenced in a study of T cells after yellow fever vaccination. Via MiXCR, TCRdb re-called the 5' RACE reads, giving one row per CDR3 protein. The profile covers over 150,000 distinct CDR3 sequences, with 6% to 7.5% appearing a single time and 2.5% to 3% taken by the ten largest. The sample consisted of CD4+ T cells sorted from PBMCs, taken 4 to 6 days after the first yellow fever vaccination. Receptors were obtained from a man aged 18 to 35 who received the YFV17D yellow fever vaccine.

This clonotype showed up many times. CDR3 residues: CAITDPQETQYF. CDR3 DNA sequence: TGTGCCATTACGGACCCCCAAGAGACCCAGTACTTC. The gene calls are TRBV28 and TRBJ2-5; unclear D gene. From germline, CDR1 is MDHEN and CDR2 SYDVKM. The V and J ends lost 10 bases and 1 base respectively, with 10 bases between them. This CDR3 has 12 amino acids.

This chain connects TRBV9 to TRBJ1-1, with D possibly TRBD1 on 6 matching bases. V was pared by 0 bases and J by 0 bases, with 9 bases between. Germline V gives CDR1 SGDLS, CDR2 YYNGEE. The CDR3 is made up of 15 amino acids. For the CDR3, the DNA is TGTGCCAGCAGCGTAGAGACAGGACTGAACACTGAAGCTTTCTTT. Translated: CASSVETGLNTEAFF. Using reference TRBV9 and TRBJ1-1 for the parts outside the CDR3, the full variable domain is DSGVTQTPKHLITATGQRVTLRCSPRSGDLSVYWYQQSLDQGLQFLIQYYNGEERAKGNILERFSAQQFPDLHSELNLSSLELGDSALYFCASSVETGLNTEAFFGQGTRLTVV.

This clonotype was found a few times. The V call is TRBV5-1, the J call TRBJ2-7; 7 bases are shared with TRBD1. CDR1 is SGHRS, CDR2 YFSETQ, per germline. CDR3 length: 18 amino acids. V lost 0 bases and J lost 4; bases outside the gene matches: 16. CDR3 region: CASSLVLGGKKFSYEQYF. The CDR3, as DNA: TGCGCCAGCAGCTTGGTACTAGGGGGCAAAAAATTTTCTTACGAGCAGTACTTC.

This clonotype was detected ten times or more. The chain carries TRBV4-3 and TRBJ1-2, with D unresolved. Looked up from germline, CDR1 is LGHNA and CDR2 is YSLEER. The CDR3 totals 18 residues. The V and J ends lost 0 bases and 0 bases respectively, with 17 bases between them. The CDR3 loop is CASSQDFGLQLANYGYTF. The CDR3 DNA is TGCGCCAGCAGCCAAGACTTCGGTCTACAACTTGCTAACTATGGCTACACCTTC.

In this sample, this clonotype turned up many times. As DNA, the CDR3 is TGTGCCACCAGCAGAGATCGAGGGACGGCCTCCTACGAGCAGTACTTC. This translates into CATSRDRGTASYEQYF. This chain uses TRBV15 with TRBJ2-7, with D perhaps TRBD1 or TRBD2 (5 bases each). Germline CDR1 is LNHNV and CDR2 is YYDKDF (reference sequence). The CDR3 is made up of 16 amino acids. V was cut by 0 bases and J by 0 bases, with 12 bases left in between.

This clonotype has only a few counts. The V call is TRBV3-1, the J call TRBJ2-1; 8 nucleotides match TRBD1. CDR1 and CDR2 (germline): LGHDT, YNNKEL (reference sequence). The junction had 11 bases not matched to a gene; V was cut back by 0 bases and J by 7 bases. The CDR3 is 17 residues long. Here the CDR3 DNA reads TGTGCCAGCAGCCAAGATCCTACAGGGGGTCTGGGTAATGAGCAGTTCTTC. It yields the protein CASSQDPTGGLGNEQFF.

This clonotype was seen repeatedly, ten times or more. Here the CDR3 DNA reads TGCGCCAGCAGCCAAGTAGTAGCACAGGGGGCTTCCAACGTCCTGACTTTC. Protein product: CASSQVVAQGASNVLTF. This chain connects TRBV4-3 to TRBJ2-6; TRBD1 aligns across 9 bases. Germline lookup yields CDR1 LGHNA and CDR2 YSLEER. The ends lost 1 base at V and 8 bases at J; junction bases unmatched: 9. This CDR3 spans 17 amino acids.

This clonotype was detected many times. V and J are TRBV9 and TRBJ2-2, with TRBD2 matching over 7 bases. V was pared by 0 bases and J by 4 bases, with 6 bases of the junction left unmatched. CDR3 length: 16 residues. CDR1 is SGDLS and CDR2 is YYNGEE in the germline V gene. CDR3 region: CASSVDKRGPTGELFF. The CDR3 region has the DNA TGTGCCAGCAGCGTAGATAAGCGGGGCCCCACCGGGGAGCTGTTTTTT.

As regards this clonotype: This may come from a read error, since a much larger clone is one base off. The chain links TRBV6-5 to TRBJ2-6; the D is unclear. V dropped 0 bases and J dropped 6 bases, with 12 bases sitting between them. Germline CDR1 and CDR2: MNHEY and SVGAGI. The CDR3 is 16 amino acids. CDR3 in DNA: TGTGCCAGCAGTTACTCGTGGGAAGCTGCGGCCAACGTCCTGACTTTC. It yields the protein CASSYSWEAAANVLTF.

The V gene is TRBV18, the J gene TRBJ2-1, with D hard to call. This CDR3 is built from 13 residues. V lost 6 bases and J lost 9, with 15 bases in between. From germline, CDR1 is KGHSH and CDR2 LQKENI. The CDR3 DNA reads TGTGCCAGCTCCCCGGGCCTGCTTCCTGAGCAGTTCTTC. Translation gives CASSPGLLPEQFF.

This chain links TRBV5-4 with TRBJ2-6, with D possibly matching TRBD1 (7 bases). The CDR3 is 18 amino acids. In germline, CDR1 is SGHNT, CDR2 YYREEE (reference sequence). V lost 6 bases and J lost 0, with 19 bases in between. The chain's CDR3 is CASMKGGTVYSGANVLTF. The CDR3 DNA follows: TGTGCCAGCATGAAGGGCGGGACAGTCTACTCTGGGGCCAACGTCCTGACTTTC.

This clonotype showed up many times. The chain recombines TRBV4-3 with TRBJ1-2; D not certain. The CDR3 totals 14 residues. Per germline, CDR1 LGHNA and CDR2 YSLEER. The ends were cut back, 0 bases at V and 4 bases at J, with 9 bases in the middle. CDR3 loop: CASSQDGEFYGYTF. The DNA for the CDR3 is TGCGCCAGCAGCCAAGATGGGGAGTTCTATGGCTACACCTTC.

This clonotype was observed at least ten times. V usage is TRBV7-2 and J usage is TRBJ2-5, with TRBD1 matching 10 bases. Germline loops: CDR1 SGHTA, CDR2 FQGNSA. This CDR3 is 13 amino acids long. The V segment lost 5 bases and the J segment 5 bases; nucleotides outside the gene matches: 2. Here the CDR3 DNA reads TGTGCCAGCAGCCAGGGACAGGGGGAGACCCAGTACTTC. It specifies CASSQGQGETQYF.

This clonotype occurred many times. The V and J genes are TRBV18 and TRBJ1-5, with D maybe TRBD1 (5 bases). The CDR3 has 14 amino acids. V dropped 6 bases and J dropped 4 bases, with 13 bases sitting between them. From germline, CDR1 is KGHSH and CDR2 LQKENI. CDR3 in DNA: TGTGCCAGCTCTCCTGACGGGGGGAATCAGCCCCAGCATTTT. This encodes CASSPDGGNQPQHF.

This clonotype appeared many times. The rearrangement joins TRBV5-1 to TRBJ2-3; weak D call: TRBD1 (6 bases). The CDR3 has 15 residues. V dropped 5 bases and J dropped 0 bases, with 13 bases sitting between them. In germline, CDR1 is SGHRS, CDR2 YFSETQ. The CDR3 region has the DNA TGCGCCAGCAGAGAATCCGGACAGAGCACAGATACGCAGTATTTT. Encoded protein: CASRESGQSTDTQYF.

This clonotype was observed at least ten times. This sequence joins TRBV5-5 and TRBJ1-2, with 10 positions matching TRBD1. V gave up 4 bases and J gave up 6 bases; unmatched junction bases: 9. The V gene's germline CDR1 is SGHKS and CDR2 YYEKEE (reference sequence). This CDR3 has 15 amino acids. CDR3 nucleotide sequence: TGTGCCAGCAGCCTGATGGGACAGGGGAGGAATGGCTACACCTTC. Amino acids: CASSLMGQGRNGYTF.

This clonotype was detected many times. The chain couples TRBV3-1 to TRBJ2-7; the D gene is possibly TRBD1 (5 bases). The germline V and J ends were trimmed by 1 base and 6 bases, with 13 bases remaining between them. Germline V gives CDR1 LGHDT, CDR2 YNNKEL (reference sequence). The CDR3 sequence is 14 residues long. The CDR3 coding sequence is TGTGCCAGCAGCCAAGGGGGCGCAGGTCGCGAGCAGTACTTC. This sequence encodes CASSQGGAGREQYF.

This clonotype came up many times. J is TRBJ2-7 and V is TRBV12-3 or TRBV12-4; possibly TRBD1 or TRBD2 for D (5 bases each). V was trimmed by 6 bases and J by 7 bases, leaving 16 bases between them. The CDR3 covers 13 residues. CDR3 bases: TGTGCCAGCAGGAGGGACCAGTCTGGGGAGCAGTACTTC. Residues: CASRRDQSGEQYF.

CDR3 protein: CASSIGGQAGGITDTQYF. CDR3 in DNA: TGCGCCAGCAGCATTGGAGGTCAAGCGGGGGGGATCACAGATACGCAGTATTTT. The J gene is TRBJ2-3, the V gene TRBV5-1; TRBD2 agrees at 10 bases. The CDR3 length is 18 residues. Germline trimming cut 4 bases from V and 2 bases from J; bases unmatched to any gene: 13. The V gene's germline CDR1 is SGHRS and CDR2 YFSETQ.

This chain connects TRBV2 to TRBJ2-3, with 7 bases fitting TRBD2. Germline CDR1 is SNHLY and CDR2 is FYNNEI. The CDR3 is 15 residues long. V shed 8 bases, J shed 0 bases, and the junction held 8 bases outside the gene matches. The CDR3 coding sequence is TGTGCCAGCTTCGCGGGGGTCTTTAGCACAGATACGCAGTATTTT. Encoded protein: CASFAGVFSTDTQYF.

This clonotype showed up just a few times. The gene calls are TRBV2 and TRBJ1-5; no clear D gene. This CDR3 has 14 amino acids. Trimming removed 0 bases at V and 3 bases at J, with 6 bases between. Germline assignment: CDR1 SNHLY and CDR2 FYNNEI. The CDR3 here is CASSEAHSNQPQHF. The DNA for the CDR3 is TGTGCCAGCAGTGAAGCACACTCCAATCAGCCCCAGCATTTT.